Each of the 27 T cell receptor beta chains below was sequenced from the same sample in a study of T cell responses to AZD1222 COVID-19 vaccine. Profiled with immunoSEQ multiplex PCR; TCRdb holds only in-frame clones, not every one. The sample lists 60,000 to 65,000 clones, more than 70% seen once, with over 12% in the top ten. The sample consisted of peripheral blood, taken on day 0 of AZD1222 vaccination. These receptors were obtained from an adult in good health.

This clone was detected only a few times. The chain has TRBV2 and TRBJ1-2, with D possibly TRBD1 on 6 matching bases. The V gene lost 8 bases and the J gene lost 8 bases, with 15 bases spanning the gap. This CDR3 has 12 residues. CDR1 SNHLY and CDR2 FYNNEI come from the germline V gene. CDR3 protein: CASRPGAGGYTF. Here the CDR3 DNA reads TGTGCCAGCCGTCCAGGGGCGGGCGGCTACACCTTC.

This chain connects TRBV12-3 or TRBV12-4 to TRBJ1-5, with 7 nucleotides matching TRBD1. V gave up 8 bases and J gave up 7 bases; unmatched junction bases: 5. The CDR3 is made up of 12 amino acids. DNA for the CDR3: TGTGCCAGCGGACAGGCCCGGCAGCCCCAGCATTTT. It codes for CASGQARQPQHF.

The chain employs TRBV7-8 and TRBJ2-7; perhaps TRBD1 as D (6 bases). Germline values: CDR1 SGHVS, CDR2 FQNEAQ. V lost 5 bases and J lost 6, with 20 bases in between. The length of the CDR3 is 15 residues. As DNA, the CDR3 is TGTGCCAGCAGCCCCCCGCCCGGGACAACGATCGAGCAGTACTTC. Residues: CASSPPPGTTIEQYF.

The V and J genes are TRBV6-5 and TRBJ2-7; 9 bases match TRBD1. The CDR3 consists of 13 residues. J was trimmed by 6 bases and V by 10 bases; bases with no gene match: 10. Germline CDR1 reads MNHEY; CDR2 reads SVGAGI. CDR3 in DNA: TGTGCCAATGCCCGGGACAGGGTCTCCGAGCAGTACTTC. Residues: CANARDRVSEQYF.

The rearrangement joins TRBV6-2 or TRBV6-3 to TRBJ1-1; 8 nucleotides agree with TRBD1. The CDR3 spans 13 residues. Germline V gives CDR1 MNHEY, CDR2 SVGEGT. Trimming cost V 5 bases and J 4 bases; bases outside gene matches: 3. The CDR3 nucleotides are TGTGCCAGCAGTCGACAGGGGAGCACTGAAGCTTTCTTT. Protein sequence: CASSRQGSTEAFF.

This chain uses TRBV7-2 with TRBJ1-2; possibly TRBD1 for D (5 bases). This CDR3 region has 15 residues. In germline, CDR1 is SGHTA, CDR2 FQGNSA. Trimming removed 5 bases from V and 0 bases from J, with 13 bases in between. CDR3 region: CASSKARAANYGYTF. CDR3 DNA sequence: TGTGCCAGCAGCAAGGCCAGGGCTGCTAACTATGGCTACACCTTC.

The CDR3 sequence is CASSQAGQSHSPLHF. The CDR3 DNA sequence: TGCGCCAGCAGCCAAGCAGGACAGAGCCATTCACCCCTCCACTTT. V and J are TRBV4-1 and TRBJ1-6; tentative D call: TRBD1 (6 bases). V lost 1 base, J lost 8 bases, and 12 bases lay in between. Germline loops: CDR1 MGHRA, CDR2 YSYEKL. The CDR3 spans 15 residues.

CDR3: CGAGGLFGNTEAFF. The CDR3, as DNA: TGTGGCGCGGGGGGCCTTTTTGGGAACACTGAAGCTTTCTTT. This chain joins TRBV30 and TRBJ1-1, with a possible D match to TRBD1 (6 bases). The CDR3 loop spans 14 amino acids. Germline loops: CDR1 GTSNPN, CDR2 SVGIG (reference sequence).

On this clone itself: A read error may produce the germline difference seen at one junction end. The CDR3 loop reads CASSGQESQAPSF. As DNA, the CDR3 is TGTGCCAGCAGTGGACAGGAGTCCCAGGCCCCTTCATTT. V is TRBV2 and J is TRBJ1-6; a weak D match, TRBD1 (6 bases). There are 13 residues in the CDR3. From germline, CDR1 is SNHLY and CDR2 FYNNEI.

The sample holds one count of this clone. The chain carries TRBV4-1 and TRBJ2-7; perhaps D is TRBD1 or TRBD2 (5 bases each). CDR1 is MGHRA, CDR2 YSYEKL, per germline. V was cut by 4 bases and J by 5 bases, with 12 bases left in between. The CDR3 extends over 13 amino acids. CDR3: CASSPNGGNEQYF. CDR3 nucleotide sequence: TGCGCCAGCAGCCCAAATGGGGGAAACGAGCAGTACTTC.

V usage is TRBV5-4 and J usage is TRBJ2-2, with TRBD1 matching 7 bases. CDR1 is SGHNT and CDR2 is YYREEE in the germline V gene (reference sequence). This CDR3 region has 15 residues. The J segment lost 2 bases and the V segment lost 3 bases, leaving 4 bases of the junction unmatched. The CDR3 coding sequence is TGTGCCAGCAGCTCTTGGACAGGCAACACCGGGGAGCTGTTTTTT. Translation gives CASSSWTGNTGELFF.

The chain joins TRBV9 to TRBJ1-2; D unclear. This CDR3 comprises 14 residues. With 4 bases removed from V and 4 bases from J, the gap between germline ends came to 14 bases. Germline V gene lookup returns CDR1 SGDLS and CDR2 YYNGEE. The CDR3 protein is CASSSVEPSYGYTF. Written as DNA, the CDR3 is TGTGCCAGCAGCTCCGTCGAACCTAGCTATGGCTACACCTTC.

In nucleotides, the CDR3 is TGTGCCAGCAGCTCCGGGACAGGGGCCCACGAGCAGTACTTC. This gives the protein CASSSGTGAHEQYF. The chain uses TRBV7-9 and TRBJ2-7; TRBD1 matches at 10 bases. V gave up 4 bases and J gave up 5 bases; unmatched junction bases: 5. Germline V gives CDR1 SEHNR, CDR2 FQNEAQ (reference sequence). The CDR3 consists of 14 residues.

The rearrangement uses TRBV14 and TRBJ2-1; D is unclear. The V gene's germline CDR1 is SGHDN and CDR2 FVKESK. The V and J ends lost 1 base and 5 bases respectively, with 12 bases between them. The CDR3 length is 15 residues. The chain's CDR3 is CASSQVGFSDNEQFF. In DNA, the CDR3 is TGTGCCAGCAGCCAAGTCGGGTTTTCCGACAATGAGCAGTTCTTC. Filled out from reference TRBV14 and TRBJ2-1, the complete variable domain reads EAGVTQFPSHSVIEKGQTVTLRCDPISGHDNLYWYRRVMGKEIKFLLHFVKESKQDESGMPNNRFLAERTGGTYSTLKVQPAELEDSGVYFCASSQVGFSDNEQFFGPGTRLTVL.

Note on this clone: Distinct nucleotide sequences in the sample also encode this CDR3. The chain has TRBV19 and TRBJ1-2, with D unresolved. The ends were cut back, 3 bases at V and 5 bases at J, with 13 bases in the middle. Germline CDR1 reads LNHDA; CDR2 reads SQIVND (reference sequence). The CDR3 contains 14 residues. CDR3 loop: CASSILAGGYGYTF. CDR3 bases: TGTGCCAGTAGTATTTTGGCAGGCGGGTATGGCTACACCTTC.

This sequence joins TRBV19 and TRBJ2-1; TRBD1 agrees at 9 bases. Germline V gene sequence: CDR1 LNHDA, CDR2 SQIVND (reference sequence). This CDR3 has 15 amino acids. The V segment lost 5 bases and the J segment 4 bases; nucleotides outside the gene matches: 6. The CDR3 sequence is CASSPPDRGYNEQFF. The CDR3 coding sequence is TGTGCCAGTAGTCCCCCGGACAGGGGTTACAATGAGCAGTTCTTC.

This clone was seen once. This CDR3 is also generated by other DNA sequences in the sample. V usage is TRBV7-2 and J usage is TRBJ1-1; possible D gene TRBD1, 5 bases. Germline values: CDR1 SGHTA, CDR2 FQGNSA. Trimming removed 1 base from V and 0 bases from J, with 9 bases in between. The CDR3 spans 15 residues. The chain's CDR3 is CASSLGGVMNTEAFF. In DNA form, the CDR3 reads TGTGCCAGCAGCTTAGGGGGGGTCATGAACACTGAAGCTTTCTTT.

The chain carries TRBV4-3 and TRBJ1-2; 7 nucleotides agree with TRBD1. The CDR3 totals 14 residues. Germline CDR1 is LGHNA and CDR2 is YSLEER. With V trimmed by 3 bases and J by 5 bases, 6 bases remained unmatched. The CDR3 here is CASSQRDRGYGYTF. The DNA of the CDR3 is TGCGCCAGCAGCCAGAGGGACAGAGGATATGGCTACACCTTC.

This clone was counted a single time. J is TRBJ1-2 and V is TRBV5-1; D remains ambiguous. There are 12 residues in the CDR3. Trimming removed 2 bases from V and 4 bases from J, with 6 bases in between. Germline lookup yields CDR1 SGHRS and CDR2 YFSETQ. The CDR3 sequence is CASSFEAYGYTF. The CDR3, as DNA: TGCGCCAGCAGCTTCGAAGCCTATGGCTACACCTTC.

The chain employs TRBV3-1 (or the pseudogene TRBV3-2) and TRBJ2-7; tentative D call: TRBD2 (7 bases). V dropped 4 bases and J dropped 6 bases, with 10 bases sitting between them. The germline CDR1 and CDR2 sequences are LGHDT and YNNKEL (reference sequence). The CDR3 totals 12 residues. In DNA, the CDR3 is TGTGCCAGCAGCCCAGGGGAGGGCGAGCAGTACTTC. Amino acid sequence: CASSPGEGEQYF.

The rearrangement links TRBV18 to TRBJ2-7; a possible D gene is TRBD1 (5 bases). The CDR3 length is 14 residues. CDR1 is KGHSH, CDR2 LQKENI, per germline. V shed 2 bases and J shed 4 bases, with 12 bases lying between them. In nucleotides, the CDR3 is TGTGCCAGCTCACCAGCGGCAGGGCCGTACGAGCAGTACTTC. Its protein product is CASSPAAGPYEQYF.

The chain carries TRBV12-3 or TRBV12-4 and TRBJ1-1; no reliable D call. Trimming left V 5 bases short and J 1 base short, with 8 bases between. The CDR3 covers 13 residues. The CDR3 region is CASSEWENTEAFF. The CDR3 coding sequence is TGTGCCAGCAGTGAGTGGGAGAACACTGAAGCTTTCTTT.

V is TRBV19 and J is TRBJ2-2, with 9 bases that match TRBD2. With 5 bases clipped from V and 3 bases from J, the junction kept 7 bases outside the gene matches. The CDR3 runs to 16 residues. Germline CDR1 LNHDA, CDR2 SQIVND (reference sequence). CDR3 in amino acids: CASSPRSGGYTGELFF. The DNA for the CDR3 is TGTGCCAGTAGTCCGCGGAGCGGGGGGTACACCGGGGAGCTGTTTTTT.

The chain employs TRBV6-2 or TRBV6-3 and TRBJ2-3; D uncertain. This CDR3 is built from 14 residues. V was pared by 0 bases and J by 0 bases, with 4 bases between. The V gene's germline CDR1 is MNHEY and CDR2 SVGEGT. CDR3 coding DNA: TGTGCCAGCAGTTACTCTGGGAGCACAGATACGCAGTATTTT. Translating gives CASSYSGSTDTQYF.

The chain joins TRBV3-1 (or the pseudogene TRBV3-2) to TRBJ2-5; D assignment may be TRBD1 or TRBD2 (5 bases each). In germline, CDR1 is LGHDT, CDR2 YNNKEL (reference sequence). With 2 bases removed from V and 2 bases from J, the gap between germline ends came to 18 bases. The CDR3 is 17 amino acids. The CDR3: CASSQHDTRGQQETQYF. The DNA of the CDR3 is TGTGCCAGCAGCCAACATGATACCCGGGGCCAGCAAGAGACCCAGTACTTC.

In this sample, this clone turned up a few times. CDR3 residues: CAISLSGGNNQPQHF. The CDR3 nucleotides read TGTGCCATCAGTCTTTCTGGGGGGAACAATCAGCCCCAGCATTTT. V usage is TRBV10-3 and J usage is TRBJ1-5; TRBD1 is a possible D gene (5 bases). CDR1 is ENHRY, CDR2 SYGVKD, per germline. The CDR3 runs to 15 residues. Trimming pared 5 bases from V and 3 bases from J, leaving 14 bases between.

This clone was observed a handful of times. The rearrangement joins TRBV27 to TRBJ2-1; 10 positions agree with TRBD1. The junction had 7 bases not matched to a gene; V was cut back by 5 bases and J by 3 bases. The CDR3 sequence is 16 residues long. CDR1 and CDR2 (germline): MNHEY, SMNVEV (reference sequence). The CDR3 nucleotides are TGTGCCAGCAGTCCTCTTCGGACAGGGGGCTACAATGAGCAGTTCTTC. Amino acid sequence: CASSPLRTGGYNEQFF.